One T cell receptor (beta chain) is described in this entry. What it binds is not known. This CDR3 is built from 15 residues. Looked up from germline, CDR1 is GTSNPN and CDR2 is SVGIG (reference sequence). The V and J ends lost 1 base and 2 bases, in that order; junction bases with no gene match: 7. Primers included in the PCR were 60 Vbeta and 13 Jbeta primers. Assay used: immunoSEQ multiplex PCR; TCRdb lists only in-frame clones, some missing. The sample lists about 43,000 clones, around 56% occurring once. All the people who gave samples were healthy bone marrow donors. This sample was taken from a study of cytomegalovirus exposure and HLA in healthy donors. Regarding the study as a whole: Most TCR sequences proved rare, with some public TCRs found in many donors. Later analysis found that TCR beta chains associated with HLA were more clonally expanded than other, equally common chains. The study labeled 170 or so TCR beta chains cytomegalovirus-associated.

The TCR originated in a man in his fifties or sixties in good health and CMV-seronegative. Sequences were obtained from PBMCs. The V call is TRBV30, the J call TRBJ2-5; the match to TRBD1 covers 7 bases. The CDR3 loop reads CAWSARQGFQETQYF. Written as DNA, the CDR3 is TGTGCCTGGAGTGCAAGACAGGGTTTTCAAGAGACCCAGTACTTC.